The source of this T cell receptor beta chain is a study of T cell responses to AZD1222 COVID-19 vaccine. General study points: Only a handful of individuals given AZD1222 were seropositive at baseline.

The data were produced by immunoSEQ multiplex PCR, yet TCRdb's version contains in-frame clones alone and is incomplete. The sample includes roughly 120,000 clones, around 92% of them seen just once. About this clone: What it recognizes is unknown.

Germline V gene data show CDR1 as SGHDN and CDR2 as FVKESK. Trimming took 3 bases from V and 6 from J, leaving 22 bases between them. The CDR3 has 17 amino acids. The sequence was obtained from an adult in good health. The chain carries TRBV14 and TRBJ2-3; possibly TRBD2 for D (5 bases). This sample comprised peripheral blood, obtained on day 0 of AZD1222 vaccination. CDR3 DNA: TGTGCCAGCAGCCACCTACGAGAGCGCCACACGGGGGATACGCAGTATTTT. Protein product: CASSHLRERHTGDTQYF.